This T cell receptor beta chain came from a study of T cells in Graves' hyperthyroidism and ophthalmopathy. Study-level results: The model's output predicted ophthalmopathy at a median of approximately 6.5 months prior to onset. Within blood appeared most thyroid clonotypes that had expanded above 0.001.

This CDR3 is built from 17 residues. Germline assignment: CDR1 LNHDA and CDR2 SQIVND (reference sequence). Trimming took 5 bases from V and 2 from J, leaving 21 bases between them. This clonotype was picked up many times. Its antigen is currently unknown. Duration under 3 months, a NOSPECS grade of at least 4, and a Clinical Activity Score of at least 3 characterized the ophthalmopathy patients. Diagnostic decisions used clinical symptoms, serum thyroxine and TRAb, thyroid ultrasound and orbital computed tomography. Authors of the study amplified TCR beta CDR3 regions from RNA transcripts. In the first-round RT-PCR of the TCR CDR3, the HTBI primer set was used. Each CDR3 protein gets one entry after TCRdb re-called the multiplex PCR reads with MiXCR. The table has about 610,000 distinct CDR3 sequences, about 15% seen once; the top ten hold about 4%.

The chain links TRBV19 to TRBJ1-2; possibly TRBD1 for D (5 bases). Sequences were obtained from blood. The sequence derives from a woman in her thirties or forties with Graves' ophthalmopathy. The CDR3 spells CASSPTLRDRPNYGYTF. CDR3 bases: TGTGCCAGTAGTCCCACCCTCCGGGACCGTCCAAACTATGGCTACACCTTC.